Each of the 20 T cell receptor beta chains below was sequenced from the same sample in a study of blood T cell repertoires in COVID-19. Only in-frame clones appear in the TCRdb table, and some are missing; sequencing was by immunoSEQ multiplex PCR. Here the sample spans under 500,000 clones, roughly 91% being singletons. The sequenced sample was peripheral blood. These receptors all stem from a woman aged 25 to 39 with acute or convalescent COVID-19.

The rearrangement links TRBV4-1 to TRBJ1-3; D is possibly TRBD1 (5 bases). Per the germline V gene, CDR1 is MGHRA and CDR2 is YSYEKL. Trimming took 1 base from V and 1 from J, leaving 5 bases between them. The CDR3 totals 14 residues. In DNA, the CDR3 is TGCGCCAGCAGCCAAGCAGGGTCTGGAAACACCATATATTTT. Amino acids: CASSQAGSGNTIYF.

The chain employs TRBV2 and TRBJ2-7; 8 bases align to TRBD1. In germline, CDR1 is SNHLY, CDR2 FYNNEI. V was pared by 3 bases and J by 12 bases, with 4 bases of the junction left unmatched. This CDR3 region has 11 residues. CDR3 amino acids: CASSDSGQGYF. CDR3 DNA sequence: TGTGCCAGCAGTGATTCCGGACAGGGGTACTTC.

Here the CDR3 reads CASSLGQGMSNEQFF. Written as DNA, the CDR3 is TGTGCCAGCAGCTTAGGACAGGGTATGTCGAATGAGCAGTTCTTC. The chain is built from TRBV7-6 and TRBJ2-1; TRBD1 matches 7 bases. Germline V gene data show CDR1 as SGHVS and CDR2 as FNYEAQ. The CDR3 consists of 15 residues. The junction had 7 bases not matched to a gene; V was cut back by 1 base and J by 7 bases.

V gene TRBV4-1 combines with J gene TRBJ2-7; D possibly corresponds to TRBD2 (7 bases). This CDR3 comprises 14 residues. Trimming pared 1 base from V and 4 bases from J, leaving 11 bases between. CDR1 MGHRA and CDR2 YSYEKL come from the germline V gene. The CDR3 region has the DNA TGCGCCAGCAGCCAAGGGGCGGGGGCGTACGAGCAGTACTTC. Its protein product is CASSQGAGAYEQYF.

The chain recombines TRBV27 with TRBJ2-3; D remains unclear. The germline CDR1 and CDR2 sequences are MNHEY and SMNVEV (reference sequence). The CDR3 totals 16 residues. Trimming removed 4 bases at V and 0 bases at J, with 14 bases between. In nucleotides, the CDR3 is TGTGCCAGCAGTTCACCCTTGAGATCTAGCACAGATACGCAGTATTTT. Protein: CASSSPLRSSTDTQYF.

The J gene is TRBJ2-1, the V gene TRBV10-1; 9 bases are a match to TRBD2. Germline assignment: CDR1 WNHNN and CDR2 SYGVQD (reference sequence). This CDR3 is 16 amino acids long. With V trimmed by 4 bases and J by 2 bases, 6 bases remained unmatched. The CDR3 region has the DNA TGCGCCAGCAGTGTTGGGCGGGGGGGCCCCTACAATGAGCAGTTCTTC. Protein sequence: CASSVGRGGPYNEQFF.

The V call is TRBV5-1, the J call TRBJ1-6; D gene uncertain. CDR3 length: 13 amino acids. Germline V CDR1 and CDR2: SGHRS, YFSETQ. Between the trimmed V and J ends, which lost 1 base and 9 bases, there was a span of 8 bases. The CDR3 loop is CASSLKEFSPLHF. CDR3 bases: TGCGCCAGCAGCTTGAAGGAGTTTTCACCCCTCCACTTT.

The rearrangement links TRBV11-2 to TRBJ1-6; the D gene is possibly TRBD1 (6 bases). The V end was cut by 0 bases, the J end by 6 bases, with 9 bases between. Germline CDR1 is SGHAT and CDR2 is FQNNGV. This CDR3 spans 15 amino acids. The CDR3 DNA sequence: TGTGCCAGCAGCTTAGAGGGGGCCTTTAATTCACCCCTCCACTTT. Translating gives CASSLEGAFNSPLHF.

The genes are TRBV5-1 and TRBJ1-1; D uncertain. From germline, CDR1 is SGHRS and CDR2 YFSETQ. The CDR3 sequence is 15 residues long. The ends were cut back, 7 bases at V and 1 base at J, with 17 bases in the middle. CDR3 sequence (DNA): TGCGCCAGCCTCTCTGGGGTGGCGGGGAACACTGAAGCTTTCTTT. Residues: CASLSGVAGNTEAFF.

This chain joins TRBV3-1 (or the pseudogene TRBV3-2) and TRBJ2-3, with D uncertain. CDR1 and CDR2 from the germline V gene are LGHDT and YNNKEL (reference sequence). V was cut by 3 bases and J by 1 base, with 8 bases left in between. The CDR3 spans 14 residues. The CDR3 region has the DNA TGTGCCAGCAGCCATAGCCAGCGCACAGATACGCAGTATTTT. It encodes CASSHSQRTDTQYF.

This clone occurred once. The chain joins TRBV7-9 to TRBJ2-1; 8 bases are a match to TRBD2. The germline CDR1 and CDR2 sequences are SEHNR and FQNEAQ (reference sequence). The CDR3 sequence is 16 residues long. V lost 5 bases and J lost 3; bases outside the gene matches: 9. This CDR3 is CASSPKRGPYYNEQFF. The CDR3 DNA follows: TGTGCCAGCAGCCCTAAGCGGGGGCCCTACTACAATGAGCAGTTCTTC.

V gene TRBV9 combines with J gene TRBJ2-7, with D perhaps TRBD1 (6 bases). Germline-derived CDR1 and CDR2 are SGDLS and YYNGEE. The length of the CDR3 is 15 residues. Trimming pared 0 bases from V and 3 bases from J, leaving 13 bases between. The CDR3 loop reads CASSVAGTSIYEQYF. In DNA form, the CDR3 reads TGTGCCAGCAGCGTAGCCGGGACATCCATCTACGAGCAGTACTTC.

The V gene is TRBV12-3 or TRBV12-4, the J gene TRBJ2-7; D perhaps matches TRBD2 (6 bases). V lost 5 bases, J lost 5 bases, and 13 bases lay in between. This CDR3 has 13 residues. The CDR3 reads CASSLRLVHEQYF. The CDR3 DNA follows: TGTGCCAGCAGTCTAAGACTAGTCCACGAGCAGTACTTC.

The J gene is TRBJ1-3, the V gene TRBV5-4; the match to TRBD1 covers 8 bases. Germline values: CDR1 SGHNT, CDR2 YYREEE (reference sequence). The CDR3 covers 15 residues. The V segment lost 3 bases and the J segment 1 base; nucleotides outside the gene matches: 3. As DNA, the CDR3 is TGTGCCAGCAGCTCTGGACAGGGTTCTGGAAACACCATATATTTT. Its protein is CASSSGQGSGNTIYF.

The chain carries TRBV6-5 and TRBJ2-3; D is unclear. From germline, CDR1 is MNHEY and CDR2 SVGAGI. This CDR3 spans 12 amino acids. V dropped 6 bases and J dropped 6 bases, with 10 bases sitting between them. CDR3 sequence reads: CASSPNADTQYF. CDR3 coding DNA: TGTGCCAGCAGCCCCAACGCGGATACGCAGTATTTT.

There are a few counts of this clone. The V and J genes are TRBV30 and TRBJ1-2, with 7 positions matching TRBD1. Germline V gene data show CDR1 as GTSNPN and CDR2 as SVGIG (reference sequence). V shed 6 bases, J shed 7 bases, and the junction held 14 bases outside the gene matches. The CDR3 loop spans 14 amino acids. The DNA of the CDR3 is TGTGCCTGCGAACGGGACAGATGGAGGGGTGGCTACACCTTC. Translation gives CACERDRWRGGYTF.

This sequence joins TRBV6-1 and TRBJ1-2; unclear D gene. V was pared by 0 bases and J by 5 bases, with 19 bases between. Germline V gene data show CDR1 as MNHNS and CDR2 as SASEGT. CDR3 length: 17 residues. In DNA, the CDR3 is TGTGCCAGCAGTGAAGCTTTATCTACTCCAATACGGTATGGCTACACCTTC. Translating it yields CASSEALSTPIRYGYTF.

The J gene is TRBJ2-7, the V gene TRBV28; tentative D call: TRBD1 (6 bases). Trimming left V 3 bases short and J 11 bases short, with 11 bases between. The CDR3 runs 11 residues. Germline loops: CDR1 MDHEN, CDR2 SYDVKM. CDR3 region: CASSFEGVEYF. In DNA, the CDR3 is TGTGCCAGCAGTTTTGAGGGGGTCGAGTACTTC.

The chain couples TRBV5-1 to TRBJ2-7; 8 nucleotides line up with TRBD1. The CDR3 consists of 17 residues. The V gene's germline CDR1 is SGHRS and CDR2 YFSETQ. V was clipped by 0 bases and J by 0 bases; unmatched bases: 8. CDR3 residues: CASSLGLSGTGSYEQYF. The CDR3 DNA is TGCGCCAGCAGCTTGGGCCTATCCGGGACAGGCTCCTACGAGCAGTACTTC.

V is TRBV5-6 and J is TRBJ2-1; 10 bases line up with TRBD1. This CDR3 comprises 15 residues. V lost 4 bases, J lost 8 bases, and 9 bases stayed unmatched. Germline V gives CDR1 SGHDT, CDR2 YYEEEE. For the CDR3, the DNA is TGTGCCAGCAGCCTTCGGGACAGGGGTTTTTATGAGCAGTTCTTC. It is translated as CASSLRDRGFYEQFF. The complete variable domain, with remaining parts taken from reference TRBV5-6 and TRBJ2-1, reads DAGVTQSPTHLIKTRGQQVTLRCSPKSGHDTVSWYQQALGQGPQFIFQYYEEEERQRGNFPDRFSGHQFPNYSSELNVNALLLGDSALYLCASSLRDRGFYEQFFGPGTRLTVL.